The clone carrying this T cell receptor (beta chain) was detected ten times or more. The target antigen is unknown. Germline CDR1 reads SGHTS; CDR2 reads YDEGEE. Trimming took 4 bases from V and 0 from J, leaving 11 bases between them. This CDR3 contains 15 residues. This sample was included in a study of breast tumors, draining lymph nodes, adjacent tissues. Findings and caveats of the study: Tumor TCR diversity was below lymph nodes but above nontumor tissue. Tumor and nontumor repertoires were significantly more similar in luminal-like than in basal-like breast cancer. The data were judged consistent with most tumor T cells coming from lymph node and expanding in tumor. The lymph node origin of tumor T cells was framed as consistent with a hypothesis, not demonstrated.

Samples came from axillary lymph nodes draining the breast cancer. TCRdb analysed the multiplex PCR reads with MiXCR anew, one entry per CDR3 protein. The repertoire has approximately 170,000 distinct CDR3 sequences, approximately 33% of them found once; the top ten carry approximately 4.3%. This chain joins TRBV5-8 and TRBJ2-1; no reliable D call. Sequencing was done on a sample of axillary lymph node tissue. This TCR derives from a female donor with breast cancer. Some clones in this sample may be carry-over from other donors' samples. The DNA of the CDR3 is TGTGCCAGCAGCCGCGGCCCGAGCTCCTACAATGAGCAGTTCTTC. This sequence encodes CASSRGPSSYNEQFF. Looking up the rest from reference TRBV5-8 and TRBJ2-1 gives the full variable domain: EAGVTQSPTHLIKTRGQQATLRCSPISGHTSVYWYQQALGLGLQFLLWYDEGEERNRGNFPPRFSGRQFPNYSSELNVNALELEDSALYLCASSRGPSSYNEQFFGPGTRLTVL.